This TCR beta chain originates from a study of Ad26.COV2.S vaccination and SARS-CoV-2 variants. Assay: immunoSEQ multiplex PCR; the TCRdb copy retains only in-frame clones and omits some. This table has more than 350,000 clones, 75% to 95% appearing once. As for this clone: The antigen remains undetermined.

CDR3 length equals 15 residues. CDR1 and CDR2 (germline): SGHAT, FQNNGV. Trimming left V 5 bases short and J 1 base short, with 14 bases between. Study conclusions and caveats: Vaccinated individuals (as opposed to placebo recipients) had higher spike-specific TCR breadth. Total T cell responses may have been underestimated by the TCR breadth and depth analyses.

Regarding treatment: 15 to 20 received Ad26.COV2.S at low or high dose, single or two shots; 5 received placebo; per-sample allocation not given. Sampling took place 63 days after the first vaccine or placebo injection. The clonotype was recovered from a person aged 18-65 years who received the Ad26.COV2.S COVID-19 vaccine or a placebo. The source material was peripheral blood, sampled in a trial of Ad26.COV2.S vaccine versus placebo. The rearrangement uses TRBV11-2 and TRBJ1-1; D possibly corresponds to TRBD1 (6 bases). CDR3 residues: CASSPSAGANTEAFF. The DNA of the CDR3 is TGTGCCAGCAGCCCTAGTGCAGGGGCGAACACTGAAGCTTTCTTT.